These T cell receptor beta chains were read from a single sample in a study of blood T cell repertoires in COVID-19. Assay: immunoSEQ multiplex PCR; the TCRdb copy retains only in-frame clones and omits some. The table lists 160,000 or so clones, about 80% of them singletons, with less than 20% in the top ten. Specimen: peripheral blood. Receptors originate from a woman at least 80 years old with acute or convalescent COVID-19. CDR3s include the opening cysteine and the closing phenylalanine or tryptophan. The D gene is left open where the match is weak. Rows may omit the clone size; those that give it use once, few, many or a size class.

>13|TRBD1|TRBJ1-2|few|TRBV19
CASEVGTARGYTF
TGTGCCAGTGAAGTTGGGACAGCCCGGGGCTACACCTTC
>11|-|TRBJ1-2|few|TRBV6-5
CASGHPYGYTF
TGTGCCAGCGGCCATCCCTATGGCTACACCTTC
>14|TRBD1|TRBJ1-1|once|TRBV28
CASIEGQGNPEAFF
TGTGCCAGCATTGAAGGACAGGGAAACCCTGAAGCTTTCTTT
>18|TRBD1|TRBJ1-3|-|TRBV4-2
CASSQGFRGRISGNTIYF
TGTGCCAGCAGCCAAGGGTTCAGGGGGCGAATATCTGGAAACACCATATATTTT
>15|TRBD1|TRBJ2-7|once|TRBV3-1/TRBV3-2
CASSKVPGQAYEQYF
TGTGCCAGCAGCAAAGTCCCGGGACAGGCCTACGAGCAGTACTTC
>15|-|TRBJ2-5|-|TRBV4-1
CASSQDSGSTQTQYF
TGCGCCAGCAGCCAAGACTCGGGTAGCACACAGACCCAGTACTTC
>15|-|TRBJ2-7|-|TRBV5-6
CASSSRSSGAYEQYF
TGTGCCAGCAGCTCGAGGAGTTCAGGGGCATACGAGCAGTACTTC
>16|-|TRBJ1-2|-|TRBV6-1
CASSEMVLFLSDGYTF
TGTGCCAGCAGTGAAATGGTTCTTTTTTTATCGGATGGCTACACCTTC
>14|TRBD2|TRBJ2-7|many|TRBV15
CATGRLAGAHEQYF
TGTGCCACTGGACGACTAGCGGGAGCCCACGAGCAGTACTTC
>12|-|TRBJ1-1|once|TRBV7-9
CASSRQFTEAFF
TGTGCCAGCAGTCGACAGTTCACTGAAGCTTTCTTT
>15|-|TRBJ2-3|-|TRBV20-1
CSASSGSSRTDTQYF
TGCAGTGCTAGTTCGGGAAGTTCTCGCACAGATACGCAGTATTTT
>14|-|TRBJ2-3|-|TRBV2
CASSAVTSTDTQYF
TGTGCCAGCAGTGCCGTCACTAGCACAGATACGCAGTATTTT
>12|-|TRBJ2-2|-|TRBV5-6
CASSRLTGELFF
TGTGCCAGCAGCCGTCTCACCGGGGAGCTGTTTTTT
>16|TRBD2|TRBJ2-2|-|TRBV13
CASSRLAGGRTGELFF
TGTGCCAGCAGCCGCCTAGCGGGAGGTCGGACCGGGGAGCTGTTTTTT
>14|TRBD2|TRBJ2-7|-|TRBV5-1
CASSPGGTTYEQYF
TGCGCCAGCAGCCCGGGGGGGACTACCTACGAGCAGTACTTC
>14|-|TRBJ2-3|once|TRBV6-5
CASSYSLSTDTQYF
TGTGCCAGCAGTTACTCTTTATCCACAGATACGCAGTATTTT